The sample holds a few counts of the clone carrying this T cell receptor (beta chain). Using immunoSEQ multiplex PCR, the repertoire was profiled, and TCRdb retains in-frame clones only, with some absent. Among around 67,000 clones, about 90% were seen once, and the ten largest hold 4.5% to 5.5%. This sample is drawn from a study of technical replicates of blood from a handful of donors. The CDR3 contains 21 residues. The V and J ends lost 1 base and 7 bases, in that order; junction bases with no gene match: 25. Germline-derived CDR1 and CDR2 are PRHDT and FYEKMQ (reference sequence). The TCR originated in a human donor in good health. Some clones in this sample may be carry-over from other donors' samples. Material for sequencing was PBMCs. The genes are TRBV13 and TRBJ1-5; 7 nucleotides match TRBD1. This chain's CDR3 is CASSLDSSTVPTTGYRQPQHF. CDR3 DNA sequence: TGTGCCAGCAGCTTAGACAGTTCAACAGTGCCCACGACAGGGTATCGCCAGCCCCAGCATTTT.